What follows is one TCR beta chain and its context. This entry belongs to a study of cytomegalovirus exposure and HLA in healthy donors. CDR1 is WNHNN, CDR2 SYGVQD, per germline (reference sequence). This CDR3 has 15 residues. The germline V and J ends were trimmed by 4 bases and 3 bases, with 15 bases remaining between them. This table comes from immunoSEQ multiplex PCR, and its TCRdb copy is limited to in-frame clones, with some not included. The data contain under 200,000 clones, roughly nine tenths of them singletons. The sequenced sample consisted of PBMCs. This rearrangement joins TRBV10-1 to TRBJ2-5; a weak D match, TRBD1 (6 bases). The TCR comes from a woman aged 18-30 years in good health and CMV-seropositive. The CDR3 coding sequence is TGCGCCAGCAGTGCCTCAGGGGAACAAGAAGAGACCCAGTACTTC. Amino acids: CASSASGEQEETQYF.